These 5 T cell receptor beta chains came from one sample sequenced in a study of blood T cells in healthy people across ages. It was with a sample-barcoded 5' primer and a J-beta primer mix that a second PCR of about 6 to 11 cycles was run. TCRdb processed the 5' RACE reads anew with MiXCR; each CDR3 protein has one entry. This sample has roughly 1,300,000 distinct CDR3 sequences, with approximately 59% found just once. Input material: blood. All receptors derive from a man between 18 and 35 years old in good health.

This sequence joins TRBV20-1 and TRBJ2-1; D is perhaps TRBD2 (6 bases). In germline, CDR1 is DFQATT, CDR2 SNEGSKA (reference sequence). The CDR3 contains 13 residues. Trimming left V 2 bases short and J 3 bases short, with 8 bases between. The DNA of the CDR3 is TGCAGTGCTAGAACGGACTACTACAATGAGCAGTTCTTC. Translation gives CSARTDYYNEQFF.

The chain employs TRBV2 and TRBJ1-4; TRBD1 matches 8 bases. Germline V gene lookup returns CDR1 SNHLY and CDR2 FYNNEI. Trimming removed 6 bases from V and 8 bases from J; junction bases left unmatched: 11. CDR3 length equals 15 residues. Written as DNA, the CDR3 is TGTGCCAGCAGCGTAATTCAGGGGGCGCGAGAAAAACTGTTTTTT. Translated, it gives CASSVIQGAREKLFF.

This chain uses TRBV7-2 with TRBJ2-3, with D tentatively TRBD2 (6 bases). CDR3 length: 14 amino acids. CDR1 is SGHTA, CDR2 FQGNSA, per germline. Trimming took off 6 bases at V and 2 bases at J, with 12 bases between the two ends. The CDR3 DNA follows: TGTGCCAGCAGTTTGCGGACTAACACAGATACGCAGTATTTT. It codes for CASSLRTNTDTQYF. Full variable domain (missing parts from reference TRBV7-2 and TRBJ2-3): GAGVSQSPSNKVTEKGKDVELRCDPISGHTALYWYRQSLGQGLEFLIYFQGNSAPDKSGLPSDRFSAERTGGSVSTLTIQRTQQEDSAVYLCASSLRTNTDTQYFGPGTRLTVL.

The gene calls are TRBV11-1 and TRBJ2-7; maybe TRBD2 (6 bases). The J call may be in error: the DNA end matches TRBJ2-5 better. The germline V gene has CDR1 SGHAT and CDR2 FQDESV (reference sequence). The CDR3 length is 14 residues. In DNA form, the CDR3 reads TGTGCCAGCAGCTTCGCCGGGGAGGAAGAGACCCAGTACTTC. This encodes CASSFAGEEETQYF.

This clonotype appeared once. The DNA for the CDR3 is TGTGCCAGCAGCTTAGTGAGGGGACAGGACTATGGCTACACCTTC. Translation: CASSLVRGQDYGYTF. This chain joins TRBV11-2 and TRBJ1-2; TRBD1 matches 8 bases. The trim removed 1 base at V and 3 bases at J, leaving 4 bases unmatched. There are 15 residues in the CDR3. The V gene's germline CDR1 is SGHAT and CDR2 FQNNGV.